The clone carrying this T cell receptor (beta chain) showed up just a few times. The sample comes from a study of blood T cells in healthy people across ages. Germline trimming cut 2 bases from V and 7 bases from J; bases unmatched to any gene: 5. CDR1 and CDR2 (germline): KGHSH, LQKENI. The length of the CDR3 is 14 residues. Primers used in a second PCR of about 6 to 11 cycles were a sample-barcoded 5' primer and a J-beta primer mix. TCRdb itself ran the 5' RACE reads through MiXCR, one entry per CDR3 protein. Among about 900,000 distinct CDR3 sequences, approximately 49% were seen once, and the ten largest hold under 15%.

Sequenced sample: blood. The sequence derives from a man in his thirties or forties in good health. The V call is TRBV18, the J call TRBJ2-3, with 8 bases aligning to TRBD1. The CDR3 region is CASSPIRGPHTQYF. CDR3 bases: TGTGCCAGCTCACCAATCAGGGGGCCCCATACGCAGTATTTT.